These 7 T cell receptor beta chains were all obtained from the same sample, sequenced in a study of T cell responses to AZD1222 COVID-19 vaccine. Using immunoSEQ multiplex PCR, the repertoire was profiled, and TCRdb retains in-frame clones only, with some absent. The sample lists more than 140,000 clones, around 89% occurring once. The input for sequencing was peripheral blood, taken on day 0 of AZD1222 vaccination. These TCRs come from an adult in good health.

In nucleotides, the CDR3 is TGCGCCAGCAGCTTGGCGGGACTAGCGGCTTACAATGAGCAGTTCTTC. Its translation is CASSLAGLAAYNEQFF. V and J are TRBV5-1 and TRBJ2-1; 11 bases agree with TRBD2. The ends lost 0 bases at V and 4 bases at J; junction bases unmatched: 3. The CDR3 is 16 amino acids. Germline values: CDR1 SGHRS, CDR2 YFSETQ. Full variable domain (outside the CDR3, taken from reference TRBV5-1 and TRBJ2-1): KAGVTQTPRYLIKTRGQQVTLSCSPISGHRSVSWYQQTPGQGLQFLFEYFSETQRNKGNFPGRFSGRQFSNSRSEMNVSTLELGDSALYLCASSLAGLAAYNEQFFGPGTRLTVL.

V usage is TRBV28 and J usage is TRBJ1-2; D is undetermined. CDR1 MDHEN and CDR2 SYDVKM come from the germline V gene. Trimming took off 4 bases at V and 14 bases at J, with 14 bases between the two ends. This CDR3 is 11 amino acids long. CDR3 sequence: CASSSRFGNTF. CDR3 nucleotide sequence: TGTGCCAGCAGTTCCCGATTCGGGAATACCTTC.

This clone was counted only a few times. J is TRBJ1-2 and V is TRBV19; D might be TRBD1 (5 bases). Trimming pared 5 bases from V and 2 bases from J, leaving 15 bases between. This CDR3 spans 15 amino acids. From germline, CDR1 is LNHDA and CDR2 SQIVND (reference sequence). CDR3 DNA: TGTGCCAGTAGTCCAGCGGGACCGGTCAACTATGGCTACACCTTC. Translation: CASSPAGPVNYGYTF.

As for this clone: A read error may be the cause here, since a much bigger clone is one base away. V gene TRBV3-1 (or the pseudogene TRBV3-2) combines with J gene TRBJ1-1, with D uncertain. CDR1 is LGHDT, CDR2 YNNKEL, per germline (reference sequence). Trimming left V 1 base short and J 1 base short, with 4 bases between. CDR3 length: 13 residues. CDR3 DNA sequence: TGTGCCAGCAGCCAAGGTCAGAACACTGAAGCTTTCTTT. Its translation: CASSQGQNTEAFF.

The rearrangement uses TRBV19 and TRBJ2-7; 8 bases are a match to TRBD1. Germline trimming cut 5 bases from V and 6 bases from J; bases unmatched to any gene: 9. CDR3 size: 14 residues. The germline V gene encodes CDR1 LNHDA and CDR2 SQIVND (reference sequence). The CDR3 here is CASSVARGRGEQYF. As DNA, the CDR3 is TGTGCCAGTAGTGTGGCCAGGGGGCGCGGCGAGCAGTACTTC.

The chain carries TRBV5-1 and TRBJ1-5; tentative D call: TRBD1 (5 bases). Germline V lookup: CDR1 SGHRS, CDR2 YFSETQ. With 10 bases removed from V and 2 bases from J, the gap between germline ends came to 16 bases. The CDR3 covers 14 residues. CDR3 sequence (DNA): TGCGCCGGAACCGGGACTTGGGGCAATCAGCCCCAGCATTTT. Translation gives CAGTGTWGNQPQHF.

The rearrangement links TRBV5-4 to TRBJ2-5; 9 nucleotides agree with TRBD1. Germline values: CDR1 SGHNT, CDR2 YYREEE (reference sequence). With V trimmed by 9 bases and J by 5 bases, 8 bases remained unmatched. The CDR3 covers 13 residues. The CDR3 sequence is CATKGQGQETQYF. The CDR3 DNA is TGTGCCACCAAGGGACAGGGTCAGGAGACCCAGTACTTC.